This T cell receptor (beta chain) was profiled in a study of OX40 agonist ivuxolimab in advanced cancers. Study context: Two cutaneous melanoma patients and one hepatocellular carcinoma patient, three in all, had partial responses.

Only in-frame clones appear in the TCRdb table, and some are missing; sequencing was by immunoSEQ multiplex PCR. The table lists under 85,000 clones, roughly 92% of them singletons. The CDR3 consists of 16 residues. Germline CDR1 and CDR2: SGHVS and FQNEAQ. The J segment lost 1 base and the V segment lost 7 bases, leaving 2 bases of the junction unmatched. This receptor was taken from an adult with an advanced solid tumor such as melanoma, head and neck, liver or kidney cancer. The sequencing here drew on CD4+ or CD8+ T cells sorted from blood, taken in a trial of the OX40 agonist ivuxolimab. This chain links TRBV7-8 with TRBJ2-1; 15 nucleotides match TRBD2. The chain's CDR3 is CASIGTSGRSYNEQFF. In nucleotides, the CDR3 is TGTGCCAGCATAGGGACTAGCGGGAGGTCCTACAATGAGCAGTTCTTC.